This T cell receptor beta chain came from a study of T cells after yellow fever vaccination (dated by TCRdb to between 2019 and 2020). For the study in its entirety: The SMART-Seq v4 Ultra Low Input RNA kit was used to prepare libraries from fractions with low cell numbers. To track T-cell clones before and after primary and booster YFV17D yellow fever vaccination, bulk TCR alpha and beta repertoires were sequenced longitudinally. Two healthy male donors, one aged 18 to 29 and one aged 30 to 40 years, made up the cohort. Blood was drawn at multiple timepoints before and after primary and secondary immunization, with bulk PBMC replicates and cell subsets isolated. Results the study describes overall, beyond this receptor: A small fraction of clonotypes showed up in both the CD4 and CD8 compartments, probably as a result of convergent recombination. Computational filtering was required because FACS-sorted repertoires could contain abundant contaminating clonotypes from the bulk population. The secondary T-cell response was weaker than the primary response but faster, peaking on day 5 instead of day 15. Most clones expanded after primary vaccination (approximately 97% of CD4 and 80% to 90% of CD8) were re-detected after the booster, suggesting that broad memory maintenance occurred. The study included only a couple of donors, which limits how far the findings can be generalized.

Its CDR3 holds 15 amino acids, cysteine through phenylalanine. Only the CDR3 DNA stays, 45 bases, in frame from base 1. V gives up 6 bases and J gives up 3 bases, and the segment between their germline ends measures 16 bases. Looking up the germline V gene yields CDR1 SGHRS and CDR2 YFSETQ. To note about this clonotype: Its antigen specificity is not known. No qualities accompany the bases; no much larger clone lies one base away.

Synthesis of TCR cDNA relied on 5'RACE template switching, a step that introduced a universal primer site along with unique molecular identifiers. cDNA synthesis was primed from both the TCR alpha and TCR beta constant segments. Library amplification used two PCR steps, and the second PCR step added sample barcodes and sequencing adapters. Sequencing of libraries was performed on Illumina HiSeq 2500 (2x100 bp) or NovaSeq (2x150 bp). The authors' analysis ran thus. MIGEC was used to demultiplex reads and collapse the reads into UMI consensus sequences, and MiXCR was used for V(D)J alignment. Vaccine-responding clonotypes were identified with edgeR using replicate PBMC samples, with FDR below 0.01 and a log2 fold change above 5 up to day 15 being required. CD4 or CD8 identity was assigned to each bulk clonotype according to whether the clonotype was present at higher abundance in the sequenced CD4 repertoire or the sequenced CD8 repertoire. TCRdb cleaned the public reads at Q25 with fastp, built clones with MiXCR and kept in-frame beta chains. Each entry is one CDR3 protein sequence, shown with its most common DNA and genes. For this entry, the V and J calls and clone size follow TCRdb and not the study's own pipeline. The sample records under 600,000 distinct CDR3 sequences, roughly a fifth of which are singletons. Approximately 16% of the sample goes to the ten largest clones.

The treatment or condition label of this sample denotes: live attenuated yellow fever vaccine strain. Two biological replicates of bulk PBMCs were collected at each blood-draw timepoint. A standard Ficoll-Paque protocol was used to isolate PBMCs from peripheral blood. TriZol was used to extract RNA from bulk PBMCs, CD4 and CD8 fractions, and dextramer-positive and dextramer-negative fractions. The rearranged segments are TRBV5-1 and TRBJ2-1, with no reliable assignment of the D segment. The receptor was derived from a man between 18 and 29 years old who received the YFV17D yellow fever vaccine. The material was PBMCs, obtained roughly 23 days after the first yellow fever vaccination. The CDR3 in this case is CASNPGPDFYNEQFF. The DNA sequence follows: TGCGCCAGCAACCCGGGCCCAGACTTCTACAATGAGCAGTTCTTC.